This T cell receptor (beta chain) was captured by sequencing in a study of Graves' ophthalmopathy and Graves' hyperthyroidism. CDR3 length equals 18 residues. Germline V gene data show CDR1 as SGHVT and CDR2 as SQSDAQ. The V gene end was trimmed by 3 bases and the J gene end by 0 bases; junction bases not matched to a gene: 8. The study amplified TCR beta CDR3 regions using RNA transcripts. The library came from an HTBI-primed first-round RT-PCR and a second-round multiplex PCR. A single record per CDR3 protein comes from TCRdb applying MiXCR to the multiplex PCR reads. The sample carries approximately 460,000 distinct CDR3 sequences, roughly 14% recorded once. CAS ≥3, NOSPECS ≥4, moderate-to-severe activity and duration under 3 months marked donors with ophthalmopathy. This clonotype was observed at least ten times.

This clonotype was obtained from a woman aged 30 to 39 with Graves' ophthalmopathy. Sequencing was performed on blood. The gene calls are TRBV7-4 and TRBJ1-6, with 7 bases that match TRBD1. CDR3 coding DNA: TGTGCCAGCAGCTTTGGACAGGACCTGAGCTCCTATAATTCACCCCTCCACTTT. Translating it yields CASSFGQDLSSYNSPLHF.